This TCR beta chain was retrieved from a study of OX40 agonist ivuxolimab in advanced cancers. The table came from immunoSEQ multiplex PCR; TCRdb's copy has only in-frame clones and leaves some out. The sample consists of about 33,000 clones, approximately 80% of them appearing once. The V segment lost 3 bases and the J segment 4 bases; nucleotides outside the gene matches: 10. Germline V gene sequence: CDR1 LGHNT, CDR2 FRNRAP. This CDR3 is 19 amino acids long. This TCR was sampled from an adult with an advanced solid tumor such as melanoma, head and neck, liver or kidney cancer. This specimen consisted of CD4+ or CD8+ T cells sorted from blood, obtained in a trial of the OX40 agonist ivuxolimab. The chain couples TRBV12-5 to TRBJ2-1; 15 bases are a match to TRBD2. This chain's CDR3 is CASGLRGLAGGPGYNEQFF. In DNA, the CDR3 is TGTGCTAGTGGTTTACGTGGACTAGCGGGAGGGCCGGGTTACAATGAGCAGTTCTTC. Complete variable domain (other parts from reference TRBV12-5 and TRBJ2-1): DARVTQTPRHKVTEMGQEVTMRCQPILGHNTVFWYRQTMMQGLELLAYFRNRAPLDDSGMPKDRFSAEMPDATLATLKIQPSEPRDSAVYFCASGLRGLAGGPGYNEQFFGPGTRLTVL.